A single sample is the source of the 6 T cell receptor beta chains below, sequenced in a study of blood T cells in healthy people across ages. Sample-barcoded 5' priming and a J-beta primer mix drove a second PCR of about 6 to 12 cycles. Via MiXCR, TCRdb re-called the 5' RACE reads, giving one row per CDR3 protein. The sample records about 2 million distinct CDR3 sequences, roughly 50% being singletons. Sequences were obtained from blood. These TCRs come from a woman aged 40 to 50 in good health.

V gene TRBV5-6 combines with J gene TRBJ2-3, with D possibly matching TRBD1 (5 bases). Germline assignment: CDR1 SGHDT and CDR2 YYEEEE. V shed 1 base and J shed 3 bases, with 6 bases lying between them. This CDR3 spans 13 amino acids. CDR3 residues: CASSLHRTDTQYF. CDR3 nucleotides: TGTGCCAGCAGCTTGCACAGGACAGATACGCAGTATTTT.

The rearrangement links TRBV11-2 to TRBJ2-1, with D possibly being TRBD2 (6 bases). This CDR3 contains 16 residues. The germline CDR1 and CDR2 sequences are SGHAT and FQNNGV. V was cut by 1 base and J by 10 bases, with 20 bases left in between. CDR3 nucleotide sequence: TGTGCCAGCAGCTTAGTATTTGGAGGGGCCAGCTACGAGCAGTTCTTC. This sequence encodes CASSLVFGGASYEQFF. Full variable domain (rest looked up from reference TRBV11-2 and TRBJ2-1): EAGVAQSPRYKIIEKRQSVAFWCNPISGHATLYWYQQILGQGPKLLIQFQNNGVVDDSQLPKDRFSAERLKGVDSTLKIQPAKLEDSAVYLCASSLVFGGASYEQFFGPGTRLTVL.

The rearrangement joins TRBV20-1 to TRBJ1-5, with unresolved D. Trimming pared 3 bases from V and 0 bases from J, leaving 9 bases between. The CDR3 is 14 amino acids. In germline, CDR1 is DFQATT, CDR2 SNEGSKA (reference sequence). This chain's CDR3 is CSASRMYSNQPQHF. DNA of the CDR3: TGCAGTGCTAGTCGCATGTATAGCAATCAGCCCCAGCATTTT.

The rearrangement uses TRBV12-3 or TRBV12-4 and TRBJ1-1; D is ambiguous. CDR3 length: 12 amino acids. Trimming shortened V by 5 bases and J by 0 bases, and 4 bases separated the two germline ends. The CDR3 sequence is CASSRMNTEAFF. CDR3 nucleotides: TGTGCCAGCAGTCGGATGAACACTGAAGCTTTCTTT.

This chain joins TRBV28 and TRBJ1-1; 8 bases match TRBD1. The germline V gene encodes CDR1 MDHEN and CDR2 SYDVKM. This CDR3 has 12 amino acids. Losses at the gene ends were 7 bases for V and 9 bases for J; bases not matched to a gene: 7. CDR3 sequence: CASTLGTGKAFF. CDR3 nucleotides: TGTGCCAGCACCCTGGGGACAGGTAAAGCTTTCTTT. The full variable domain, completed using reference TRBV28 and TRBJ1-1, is DVKVTQSSRYLVKRTGEKVFLECVQDMDHENMFWYRQDPGLGLRLIYFSYDVKMKEKGDIPEGYSVSREKKERFSLILESASTNQTSMYLCASTLGTGKAFFGQGTRLTVV.

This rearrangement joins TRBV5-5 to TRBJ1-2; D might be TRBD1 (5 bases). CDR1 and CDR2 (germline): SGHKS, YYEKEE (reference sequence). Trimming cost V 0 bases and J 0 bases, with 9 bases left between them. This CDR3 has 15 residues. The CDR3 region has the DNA TGTGCCAGCAGCTTGGTTGGGACCACTAACTATGGCTACACCTTC. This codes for CASSLVGTTNYGYTF.